The next 5 T cell receptor beta chains were all read from a single sample in a study of human T cells and chemical hapten exposure. Time point indicated: healthy volunteer bleed at 2 weeks. The authors' total RNA extraction used unfractionated whole blood. TCRdb fed the RACE reads into MiXCR, producing one record per CDR3 protein. The sample contains 45,000 or so distinct CDR3 sequences, about 4.5% of which appear only once. Sequencing was carried out using whole blood. Source of these receptors: a human donor in good health. Some clones in this sample may be carry-over from other donors' samples.

This clonotype was seen repeatedly, ten times or more. This sequence joins TRBV28 and TRBJ1-4; no clear D. V lost 5 bases to trimming and J lost 10 bases, with 20 bases between them. CDR3 length equals 15 residues. CDR1 is MDHEN and CDR2 is SYDVKM in the germline V gene. CDR3 DNA sequence: TGTGCCAGCAGTGGTCGAGAACTCCCAAACGGAAAACTGTTTTTT. Residues: CASSGRELPNGKLFF. Variable domain in full (rest from reference TRBV28 and TRBJ1-4): DVKVTQSSRYLVKRTGEKVFLECVQDMDHENMFWYRQDPGLGLRLIYFSYDVKMKEKGDIPEGYSVSREKKERFSLILESASTNQTSMYLCASSGRELPNGKLFFGSGTQLSVL.

This clonotype was seen repeatedly, ten times or more. The J gene is TRBJ2-3, the V gene TRBV9, with D tentatively TRBD1 (6 bases). The CDR3 has 15 residues. Germline V gives CDR1 SGDLS, CDR2 YYNGEE. Deletions cut 3 bases from V and 0 bases from J, with 11 bases between. CDR3 in DNA: TGTGCCAGCAGCGCCCGGGACAAAAGCACAGATACGCAGTATTTT. It specifies CASSARDKSTDTQYF.

This clonotype has ten or more counts. The V gene is TRBV29-1, the J gene TRBJ2-7; TRBD2 matches 8 bases. This CDR3 has 13 residues. Germline-derived CDR1 and CDR2 are SQVTM and ANQGSEA. Trimming at V came to 5 bases and at J to 1 base, leaving 4 bases not matched to a gene. CDR3 in amino acids: CSVRSGTSYEQYF. The CDR3, as DNA: TGCAGCGTTCGTAGCGGGACTTCCTACGAGCAGTACTTC.

CDR3 DNA sequence: TGTGCCAGCAGCCCCGGGACATCCAGGAGCTCCTACGAGCAGTACTTC. Its protein product is CASSPGTSRSSYEQYF. This chain joins TRBV12-3 or TRBV12-4 and TRBJ2-7; weak D call: TRBD1 (6 bases). The CDR3 runs to 16 residues. V was trimmed by 6 bases and J by 0 bases, leaving 18 bases between them.

This clonotype was seen ten or more times. The chain links TRBV9 to TRBJ2-3, with D perhaps TRBD2 (5 bases). This CDR3 spans 14 amino acids. Looked up from germline, CDR1 is SGDLS and CDR2 is YYNGEE. V lost 4 bases to trimming and J lost 9 bases, with 18 bases between them. The CDR3 protein is CASSSRNTAGTQYF. DNA of the CDR3: TGTGCCAGCAGCTCCCGAAACACCGCGGGCACGCAGTATTTT.